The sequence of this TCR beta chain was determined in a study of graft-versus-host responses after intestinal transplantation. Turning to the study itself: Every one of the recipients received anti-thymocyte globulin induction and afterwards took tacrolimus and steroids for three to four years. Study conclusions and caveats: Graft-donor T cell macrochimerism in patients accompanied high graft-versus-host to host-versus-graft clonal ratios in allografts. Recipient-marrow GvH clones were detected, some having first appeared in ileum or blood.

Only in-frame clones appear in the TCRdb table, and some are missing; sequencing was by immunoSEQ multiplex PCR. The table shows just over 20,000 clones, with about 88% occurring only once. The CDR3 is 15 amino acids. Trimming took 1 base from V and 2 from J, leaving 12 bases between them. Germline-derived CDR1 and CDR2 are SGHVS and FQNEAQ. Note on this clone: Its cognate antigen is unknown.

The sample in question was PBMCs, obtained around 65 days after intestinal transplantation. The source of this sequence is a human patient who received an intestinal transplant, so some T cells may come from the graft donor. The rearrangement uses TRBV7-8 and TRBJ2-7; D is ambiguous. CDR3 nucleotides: TGTGCCAGCAGCTTAGGTAGAGAAAAACCCTACGAGCAGTACTTC. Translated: CASSLGREKPYEQYF.